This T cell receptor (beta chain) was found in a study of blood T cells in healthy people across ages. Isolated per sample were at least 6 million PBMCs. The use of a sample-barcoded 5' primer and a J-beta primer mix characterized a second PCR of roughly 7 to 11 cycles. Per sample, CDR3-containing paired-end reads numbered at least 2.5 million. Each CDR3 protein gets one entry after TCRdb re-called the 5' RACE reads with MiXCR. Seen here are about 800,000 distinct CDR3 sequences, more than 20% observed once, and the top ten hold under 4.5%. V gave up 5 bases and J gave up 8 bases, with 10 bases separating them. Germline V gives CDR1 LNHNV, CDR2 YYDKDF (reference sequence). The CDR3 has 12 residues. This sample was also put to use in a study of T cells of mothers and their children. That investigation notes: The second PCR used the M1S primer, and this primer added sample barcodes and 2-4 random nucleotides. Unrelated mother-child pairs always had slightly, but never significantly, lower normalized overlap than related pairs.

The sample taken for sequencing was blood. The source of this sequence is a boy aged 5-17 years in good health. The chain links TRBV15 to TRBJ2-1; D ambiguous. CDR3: CATSRYLYEQFF. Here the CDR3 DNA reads TGTGCCACCAGCCGCTATTTGTATGAGCAGTTCTTC.